The 22 T cell receptor beta chains presented below share a single source sample, sequenced in a study of blood T cell repertoires in COVID-19. Sequenced by immunoSEQ multiplex PCR; TCRdb stores in-frame clones only, minus some. Of about 200,000 clones in the sample, around 84% are singletons; the top ten hold 9.7%. What was sequenced was peripheral blood. The receptor set was obtained from a man between 50 and 59 years old with active or convalescent COVID-19.

The chain recombines TRBV19 with TRBJ1-5; D gene unclear. This CDR3 spans 14 amino acids. V was shortened by 3 bases and J by 1 base, with 7 bases between the two germline ends. CDR1 is LNHDA, CDR2 SQIVND, per germline (reference sequence). CDR3: CASSILQSNQPQHF. The CDR3, as DNA: TGTGCCAGTAGTATTTTACAGAGCAATCAGCCCCAGCATTTT.

V gene TRBV15 combines with J gene TRBJ1-1; D gene uncertain. The CDR3 has 15 residues. Between the trimmed V and J ends, which lost 0 bases and 5 bases, there was a span of 13 bases. Germline CDR1 is LNHNV and CDR2 is YYDKDF (reference sequence). Written as DNA, the CDR3 is TGTGCCACCAGCAGAGATGTAAGTTTGGCAACTGAAGCTTTCTTT. Its protein product is CATSRDVSLATEAFF.

The J gene is TRBJ2-1, the V gene TRBV18; 8 nucleotides align to TRBD2. The germline V gene has CDR1 KGHSH and CDR2 LQKENI. This CDR3 has 16 amino acids. Unmatched junction bases numbered 8, after V lost 0 bases and J lost 7 bases. The CDR3 DNA reads TGTGCCAGCTCACCACCGGGAGCGGGAGTGCTTAATGAGCAGTTCTTC. It encodes CASSPPGAGVLNEQFF.

The CDR3 loop is CASSVAPRVEGANVLTF. The CDR3, as DNA: TGTGCCAGCAGCGTAGCTCCGAGGGTGGAAGGGGCCAACGTCCTGACTTTC. The chain carries TRBV9 and TRBJ2-6, with D possibly being TRBD2 (5 bases). From germline, CDR1 is SGDLS and CDR2 YYNGEE. The V end lost 0 bases, the J end lost 4 bases, and 14 bases lay between the germline ends. This CDR3 region has 17 residues.

The chain uses TRBV2 and TRBJ2-5, with 12 bases identical to TRBD2. Losses at the gene ends were 4 bases for V and 5 bases for J; bases not matched to a gene: 5. This CDR3 is built from 15 residues. Germline CDR1 is SNHLY and CDR2 is FYNNEI. The CDR3 bases are TGTGCCAGCAGTGTACTAGCGGGGGGAGGTGAGACCCAGTACTTC. Translation: CASSVLAGGGETQYF.

A single count supports this clone. The chain's CDR3 is CASQRRGDNEKLFF. The CDR3 coding sequence is TGCGCCAGCCAAAGACGGGGAGATAATGAAAAACTGTTTTTT. The rearrangement joins TRBV5-1 to TRBJ1-4; no reliable D call. This CDR3 has 14 residues. V lost 7 bases and J 4 bases, leaving 14 bases between the germline ends. Germline-derived CDR1 and CDR2 are SGHRS and YFSETQ.

This chain connects TRBV7-2 to TRBJ2-3, with D possibly being TRBD2 (5 bases). CDR1 and CDR2 from the germline V gene are SGHTA and FQGNSA. Between the trimmed V and J ends, which lost 1 base and 6 bases, there was a span of 11 bases. This CDR3 region has 14 residues. The CDR3 loop reads CASSLEGVGDTQYF. CDR3 in DNA: TGTGCCAGCAGCTTAGAGGGAGTGGGGGATACGCAGTATTTT. The whole variable domain, filled in from reference TRBV7-2 and TRBJ2-3, reads GAGVSQSPSNKVTEKGKDVELRCDPISGHTALYWYRQSLGQGLEFLIYFQGNSAPDKSGLPSDRFSAERTGGSVSTLTIQRTQQEDSAVYLCASSLEGVGDTQYFGPGTRLTVL.

The chain combines TRBV24-1 with TRBJ2-1; perhaps TRBD2 as D (6 bases). Trimming shortened V by 2 bases and J by 12 bases, and 10 bases separated the two germline ends. The CDR3 totals 12 residues. Germline values: CDR1 KGHDR, CDR2 SFDVKD. CDR3 nucleotides: TGTGCCACCAGTGATTCCGGGACTGGGCAGTTCTTC. Encoded protein: CATSDSGTGQFF.

The V and J genes are TRBV7-2 and TRBJ2-3; 8 nucleotides align to TRBD2. The junction had 5 bases not matched to a gene; V was cut back by 3 bases and J by 3 bases. The CDR3 runs to 15 residues. Per germline, CDR1 SGHTA and CDR2 FQGNSA. This CDR3 reads CASSFYRGGTDTQYF. The CDR3 DNA reads as TGTGCCAGCAGCTTCTACCGGGGGGGGACAGATACGCAGTATTTT.

The CDR3 bases are TGTGCCTCCGAGACTAGTTTAGAAGCAGATACGCAGTATTTT. Amino acid sequence: CASETSLEADTQYF. V and J are TRBV24-1 and TRBJ2-3, with a weak D call TRBD2 (6 bases). The germline V gene has CDR1 KGHDR and CDR2 SFDVKD. The CDR3 is 14 amino acids. V was trimmed by 12 bases and J by 4 bases, leaving 19 bases between them.

The chain uses TRBV9 and TRBJ2-1; D is possibly TRBD1 (6 bases). This CDR3 spans 15 amino acids. The V end was cut by 3 bases, the J end by 0 bases, with 10 bases between. CDR1 SGDLS and CDR2 YYNGEE come from the germline V gene. DNA of the CDR3: TGTGCCAGCAGCGCAGGGACACTCTCCTACAATGAGCAGTTCTTC. It is translated as CASSAGTLSYNEQFF.

The chain links TRBV6-1 to TRBJ1-1, with TRBD1 matching 8 bases. Germline CDR1 and CDR2: MNHNS and SASEGT. This CDR3 spans 16 amino acids. V shed 3 bases and J 0 bases; nucleotides not matched to a gene: 6. The CDR3 here is CASSDGQGYVNTEAFF. CDR3 sequence (DNA): TGTGCCAGCAGTGACGGACAGGGATACGTGAACACTGAAGCTTTCTTT.

The chain is built from TRBV18 and TRBJ1-3; D may be TRBD1 (5 bases). The germline CDR1 and CDR2 sequences are KGHSH and LQKENI. With 3 bases removed from V and 0 bases from J, the gap between germline ends came to 12 bases. This CDR3 has 16 residues. The CDR3 DNA follows: TGTGCCAGCTCACCGTCTGGGGGGTTCTCTGGAAACACCATATATTTT. Its protein product is CASSPSGGFSGNTIYF.

This clone came up once. The rearrangement links TRBV2 to TRBJ2-1, with TRBD2 identical over 9 bases. Germline CDR1 and CDR2: SNHLY and FYNNEI. This CDR3 comprises 17 residues. The V segment lost 6 bases and the J segment 0 bases; nucleotides outside the gene matches: 9. The CDR3 DNA sequence: TGTGCCAGCAGGGCCCCTAGCGGGGCCGTCTCCTACAATGAGCAGTTCTTC. Its protein is CASRAPSGAVSYNEQFF.

The genes are TRBV19 and TRBJ1-5; D is uncertain. The CDR3 runs 16 residues. CDR1 LNHDA and CDR2 SQIVND come from the germline V gene (reference sequence). V lost 0 bases and J lost 4, with 13 bases in between. For the CDR3, the DNA is TGTGCCAGTAGTATAGATCCCGGGTCGAGGAATCAGCCCCAGCATTTT. It specifies CASSIDPGSRNQPQHF.

The gene calls are TRBV7-9 and TRBJ2-7; 8 bases match TRBD1. In germline, CDR1 is SEHNR, CDR2 FQNEAQ (reference sequence). J gave up 5 bases and V 4 bases, and 4 bases lay outside the gene matches. This CDR3 is 13 amino acids long. CDR3 sequence (DNA): TGTGCCAGCAGCTCCGGACAGGGCGACGAGCAGTACGTC. It specifies CASSSGQGDEQYV.

In its sample, this clone was seen once. V and J are TRBV11-2 and TRBJ2-3, with a tentative D call TRBD2 (5 bases). The germline V gene has CDR1 SGHAT and CDR2 FQNNGV. There are 12 residues in the CDR3. Trimming pared 6 bases from V and 12 bases from J, leaving 16 bases between. The CDR3 coding sequence is TGTGCCAGCAGTATCTCCGGGGTACCCCAGTATTTT. Translating gives CASSISGVPQYF.

The CDR3 DNA reads as TGCGCCAGCGGCCCGGGGGGAGGCAATCAGCCCCAGCATTTT. This sequence encodes CASGPGGGNQPQHF. The genes are TRBV4-1 and TRBJ1-5, with D maybe TRBD1 (5 bases). CDR3 length equals 14 residues. V lost 8 bases, J lost 2 bases, and 13 bases lay in between. In germline, CDR1 is MGHRA, CDR2 YSYEKL.

J is TRBJ1-4 and V is TRBV7-9; perhaps TRBD1 as D (5 bases). Trimming cost V 1 base and J 4 bases, with 7 bases left between them. Germline CDR1 and CDR2: SEHNR and FQNEAQ (reference sequence). CDR3 size: 14 residues. The CDR3 region is CASSLGQFNEKLFF. CDR3 bases: TGTGCCAGCAGCTTAGGACAGTTTAATGAAAAACTGTTTTTT.

The chain uses TRBV2 and TRBJ2-7; 8 positions agree with TRBD1. Looked up from germline, CDR1 is SNHLY and CDR2 is FYNNEI. CDR3 size: 13 residues. V lost 1 base, J lost 9 bases, and 5 bases stayed unmatched. The CDR3: CASSEGTGRGQYV. DNA for the CDR3: TGTGCCAGCAGTGAAGGGACAGGGCGTGGGCAGTACGTC.

The rearrangement uses TRBV5-1 and TRBJ2-3, with 12 bases aligning to TRBD2. Germline V gene sequence: CDR1 SGHRS, CDR2 YFSETQ. There are 17 residues in the CDR3. The ends lost 0 bases at V and 5 bases at J; junction bases unmatched: 7. The CDR3 reads CASSLGLAGGRGDTQYF. Here the CDR3 DNA reads TGCGCCAGCAGCTTGGGTCTAGCGGGAGGGCGTGGAGATACGCAGTATTTT.

The chain combines TRBV4-2 with TRBJ2-1, with 11 bases that match TRBD2. There are 16 residues in the CDR3. In germline, CDR1 is LGHNA, CDR2 YNFKEQ. J lost 7 bases, V lost 0 bases, and 5 bases had no gene match. CDR3 in DNA: TGTGCCAGCAGCCAAGATAGCGGGGGGGCGGGGAATGAGCAGTTCTTC. Amino acid sequence: CASSQDSGGAGNEQFF.